This T cell receptor (beta chain) was identified during a study of cytomegalovirus exposure and HLA in healthy donors. Background on the study: The roughly 670 first-cohort repertoires shared a platform with the approximately 130 validation repertoires, as reported in a later analysis. Study-level findings and limits: Testing in vitro showed a few CMV-associated chains specific for CMV antigens.

About this clone: Its specificity is not known.

Data came from immunoSEQ multiplex PCR; TCRdb stores just in-frame clones and leaves some out. The data hold under 250,000 clones, with under 95% observed a single time. The donors were members of the roughly 130-subject validation cohort (separate from the approximately 670-subject first cohort). Trimming removed 3 bases from V and 6 bases from J; junction bases left unmatched: 14. The CDR3 loop spans 17 amino acids. Per the germline V gene, CDR1 is MNHNS and CDR2 is SASEGT. Source material: PBMCs. The gene calls are TRBV6-1 and TRBJ1-1; 9 bases agree with TRBD1. This TCR derives from a woman between 18 and 30 years old in good health and CMV-seronegative. This CDR3 reads CASSDPRDRARRPEAFF. The CDR3, as DNA: TGTGCCAGCAGTGACCCCAGGGACAGGGCGAGAAGGCCTGAAGCTTTCTTT.